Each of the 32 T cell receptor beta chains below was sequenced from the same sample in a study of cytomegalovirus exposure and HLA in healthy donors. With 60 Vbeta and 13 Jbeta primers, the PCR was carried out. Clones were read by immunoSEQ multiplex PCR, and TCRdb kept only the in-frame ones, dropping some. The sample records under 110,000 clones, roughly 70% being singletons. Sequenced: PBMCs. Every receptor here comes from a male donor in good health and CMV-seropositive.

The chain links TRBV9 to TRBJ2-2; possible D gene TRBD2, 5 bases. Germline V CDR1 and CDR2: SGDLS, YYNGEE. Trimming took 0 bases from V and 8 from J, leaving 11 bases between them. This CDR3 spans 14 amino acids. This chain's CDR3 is CASSVDTPGGELFF. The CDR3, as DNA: TGTGCCAGCAGCGTAGACACGCCGGGGGGGGAGCTGTTTTTT. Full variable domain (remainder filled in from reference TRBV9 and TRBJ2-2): DSGVTQTPKHLITATGQRVTLRCSPRSGDLSVYWYQQSLDQGLQFLIQYYNGEERAKGNILERFSAQQFPDLHSELNLSSLELGDSALYFCASSVDTPGGELFFGEGSRLTVL.

In DNA form, the CDR3 reads TGTGCCAGCAGCTGGAAGATGAGCGGGACGGGGGAGACCCAGTACTTC. Amino acids: CASSWKMSGTGETQYF. The V and J genes are TRBV11-2 and TRBJ2-5, with TRBD2 identical over 7 bases. Germline V CDR1 and CDR2: SGHAT, FQNNGV. Trimming took 4 bases from V and 5 from J; bases not matched to a gene: 13. The CDR3 loop spans 16 amino acids.

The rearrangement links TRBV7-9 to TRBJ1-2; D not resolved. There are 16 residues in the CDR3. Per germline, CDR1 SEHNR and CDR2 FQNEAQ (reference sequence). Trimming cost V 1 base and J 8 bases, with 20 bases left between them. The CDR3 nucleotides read TGTGCCAGCAGCTTAGTTCCGGGATACCTTACGAAGGGCTACACCTTC. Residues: CASSLVPGYLTKGYTF. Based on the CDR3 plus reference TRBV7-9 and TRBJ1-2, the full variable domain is DTGVSQNPRHKITKRGQNVTFRCDPISEHNRLYWYRQTLGQGPEFLTYFQNEAQLEKSRLLSDRFSAERPKGSFSTLEIQRTEQGDSAMYLCASSLVPGYLTKGYTFGSGTRLTVV.

The CDR3 DNA is TGCGCCAGCAGCCAAGTCACAGCGGGGGGCAACTACAATGAGCAGTTCTTC. Translating gives CASSQVTAGGNYNEQFF. V usage is TRBV4-1 and J usage is TRBJ2-1, with 9 bases lining up with TRBD2. The V and J ends lost 1 base and 3 bases, in that order; junction bases with no gene match: 7. CDR1 is MGHRA and CDR2 is YSYEKL in the germline V gene. This CDR3 contains 17 residues.

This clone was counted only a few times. CDR3 region: CASSRQGQPQHF. The CDR3 DNA follows: TGTGCCAGCTCACGTCAGGGTCAGCCCCAGCATTTT. The genes are TRBV18 and TRBJ1-5, with D tentatively TRBD1 (5 bases). V was trimmed by 4 bases and J by 6 bases, leaving 7 bases between them. The CDR3 is 12 amino acids. CDR1 and CDR2 from the germline V gene are KGHSH and LQKENI.

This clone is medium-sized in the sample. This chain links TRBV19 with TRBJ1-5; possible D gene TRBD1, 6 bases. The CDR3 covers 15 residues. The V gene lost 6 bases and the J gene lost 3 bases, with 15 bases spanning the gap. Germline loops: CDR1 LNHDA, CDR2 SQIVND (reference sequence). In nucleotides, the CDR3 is TGTGCCAGTAGCCCCACAGGGCATGACAATCAGCCCCAGCATTTT. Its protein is CASSPTGHDNQPQHF.

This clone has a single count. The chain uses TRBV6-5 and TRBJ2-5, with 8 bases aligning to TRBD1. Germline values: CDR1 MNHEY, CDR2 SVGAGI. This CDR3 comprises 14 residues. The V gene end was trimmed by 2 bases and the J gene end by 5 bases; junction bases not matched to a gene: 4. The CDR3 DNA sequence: TGTGCCAGCAGTTACCAGGGGGCGCGGGAGACCCAGTACTTC. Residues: CASSYQGARETQYF.

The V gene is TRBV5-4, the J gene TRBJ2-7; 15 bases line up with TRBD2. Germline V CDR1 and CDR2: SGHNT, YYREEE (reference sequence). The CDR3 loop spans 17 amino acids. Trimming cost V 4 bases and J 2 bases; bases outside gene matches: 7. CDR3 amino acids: CASSTGLAGGPPYEQYF. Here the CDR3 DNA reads TGTGCCAGCAGCACGGGACTAGCGGGAGGCCCCCCCTACGAGCAGTACTTC.

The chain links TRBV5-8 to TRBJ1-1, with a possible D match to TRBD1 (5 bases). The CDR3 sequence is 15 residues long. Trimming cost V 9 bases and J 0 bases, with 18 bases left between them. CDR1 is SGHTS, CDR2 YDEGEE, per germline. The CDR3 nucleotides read TGTGCCAACGAGCGGGGCCGAATCATGAACACTGAAGCTTTCTTT. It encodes CANERGRIMNTEAFF.

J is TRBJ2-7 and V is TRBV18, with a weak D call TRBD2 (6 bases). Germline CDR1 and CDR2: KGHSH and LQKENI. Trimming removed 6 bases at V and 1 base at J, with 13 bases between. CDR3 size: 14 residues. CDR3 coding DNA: TGTGCCAGCTCCCGGGGGTATAAATCCTACGAGCAGTACTTC. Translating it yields CASSRGYKSYEQYF.

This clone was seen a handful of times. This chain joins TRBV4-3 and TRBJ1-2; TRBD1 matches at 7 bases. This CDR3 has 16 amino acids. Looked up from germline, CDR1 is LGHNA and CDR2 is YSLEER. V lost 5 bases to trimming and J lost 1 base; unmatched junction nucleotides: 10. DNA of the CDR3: TGCGCCAGCAGCGAAGGACAGGCAGTAGATAACTATGGCTACACCTTC. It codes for CASSEGQAVDNYGYTF.

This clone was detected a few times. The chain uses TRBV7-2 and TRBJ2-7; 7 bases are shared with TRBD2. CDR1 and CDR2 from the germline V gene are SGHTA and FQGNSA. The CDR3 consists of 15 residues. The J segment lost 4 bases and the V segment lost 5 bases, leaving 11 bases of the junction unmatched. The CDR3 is CASSRGVRGRYEQYF. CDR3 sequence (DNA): TGTGCCAGCAGCCGGGGGGTCCGGGGCCGGTACGAGCAGTACTTC.

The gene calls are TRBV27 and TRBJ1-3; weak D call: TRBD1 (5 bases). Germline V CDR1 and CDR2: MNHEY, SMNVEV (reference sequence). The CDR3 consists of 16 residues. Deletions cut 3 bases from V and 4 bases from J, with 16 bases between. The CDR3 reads CASSFQGGLGGNTIYF. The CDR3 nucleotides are TGTGCCAGCAGTTTTCAGGGTGGTCTTGGAGGAAACACCATATATTTT.

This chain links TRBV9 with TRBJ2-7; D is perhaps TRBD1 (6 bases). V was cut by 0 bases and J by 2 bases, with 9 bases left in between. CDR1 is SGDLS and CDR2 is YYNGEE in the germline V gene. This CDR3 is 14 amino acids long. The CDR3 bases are TGTGCCAGCAGCGTAGCCAGGGGCCCCTACGAGCAGTACTTC. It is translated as CASSVARGPYEQYF.

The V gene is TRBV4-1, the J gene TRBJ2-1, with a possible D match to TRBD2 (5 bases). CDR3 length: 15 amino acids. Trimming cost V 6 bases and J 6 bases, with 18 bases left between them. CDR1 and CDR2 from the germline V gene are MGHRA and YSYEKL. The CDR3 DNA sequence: TGCGCCAGCAGATCGTCCGGGGAGAGAACCAATGAGCAGTTCTTC. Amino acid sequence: CASRSSGERTNEQFF.

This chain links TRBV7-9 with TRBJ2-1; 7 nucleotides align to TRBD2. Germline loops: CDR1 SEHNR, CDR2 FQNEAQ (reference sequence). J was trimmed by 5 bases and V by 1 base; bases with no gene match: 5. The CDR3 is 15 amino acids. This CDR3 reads CASSLVLAEHNEQFF. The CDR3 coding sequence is TGTGCCAGCAGCTTAGTTCTAGCGGAACACAATGAGCAGTTCTTC.

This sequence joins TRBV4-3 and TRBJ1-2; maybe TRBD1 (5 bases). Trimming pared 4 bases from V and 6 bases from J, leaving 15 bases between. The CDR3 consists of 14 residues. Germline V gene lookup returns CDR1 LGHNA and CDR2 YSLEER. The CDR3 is CASSPREGWDGYTF. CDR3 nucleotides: TGCGCCAGCAGCCCCAGGGAGGGTTGGGATGGCTACACCTTC.

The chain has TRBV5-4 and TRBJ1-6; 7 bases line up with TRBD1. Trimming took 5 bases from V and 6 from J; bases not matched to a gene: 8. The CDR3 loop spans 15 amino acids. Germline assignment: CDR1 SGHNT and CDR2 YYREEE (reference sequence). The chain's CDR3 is CASRLTTGSNSPLHF. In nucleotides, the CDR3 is TGTGCCAGCAGGCTTACGACAGGGAGTAATTCACCCCTCCACTTT.

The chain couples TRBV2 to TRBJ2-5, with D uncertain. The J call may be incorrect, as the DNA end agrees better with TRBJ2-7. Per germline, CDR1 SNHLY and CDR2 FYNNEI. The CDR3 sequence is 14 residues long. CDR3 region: CASSEFVTSYEQYF. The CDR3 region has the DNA TGTGCCAGCAGTGAATTCGTCACCTCCTACGAGCAGTACTTC.

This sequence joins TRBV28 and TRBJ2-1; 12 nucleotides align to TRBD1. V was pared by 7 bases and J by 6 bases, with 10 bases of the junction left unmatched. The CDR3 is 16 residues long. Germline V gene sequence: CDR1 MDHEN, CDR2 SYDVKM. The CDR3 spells CASTLAGTGGRNEQFF. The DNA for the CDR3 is TGTGCCAGCACCTTGGCCGGGACAGGGGGCCGCAATGAGCAGTTCTTC.

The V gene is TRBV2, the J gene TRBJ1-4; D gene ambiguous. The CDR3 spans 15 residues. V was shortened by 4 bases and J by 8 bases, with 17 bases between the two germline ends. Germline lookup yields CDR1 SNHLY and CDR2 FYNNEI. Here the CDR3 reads CASSVGPTRGEKLFF. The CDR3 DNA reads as TGTGCCAGCAGTGTTGGACCGACCAGAGGGGAAAAACTGTTTTTT. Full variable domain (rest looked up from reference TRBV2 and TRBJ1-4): EPEVTQTPSHQVTQMGQEVILRCVPISNHLYFYWYRQILGQKVEFLVSFYNNEISEKSEIFDDQFSVERPDGSNFTLKIRSTKLEDSAMYFCASSVGPTRGEKLFFGSGTQLSVL.

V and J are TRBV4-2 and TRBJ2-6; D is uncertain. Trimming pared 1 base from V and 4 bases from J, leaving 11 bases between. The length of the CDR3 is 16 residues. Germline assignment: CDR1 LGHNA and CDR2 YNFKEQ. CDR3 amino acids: CASSQAQSAGANVLTF. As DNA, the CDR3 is TGTGCCAGCAGCCAAGCACAGTCGGCAGGGGCCAACGTCCTGACTTTC.

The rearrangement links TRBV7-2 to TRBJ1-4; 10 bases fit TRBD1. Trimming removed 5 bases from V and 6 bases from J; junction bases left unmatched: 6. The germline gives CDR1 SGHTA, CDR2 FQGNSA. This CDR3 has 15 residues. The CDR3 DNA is TGTGCCAGCAGCGCAGACAGGGGGCGGGATGAAAAACTGTTTTTT. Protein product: CASSADRGRDEKLFF.

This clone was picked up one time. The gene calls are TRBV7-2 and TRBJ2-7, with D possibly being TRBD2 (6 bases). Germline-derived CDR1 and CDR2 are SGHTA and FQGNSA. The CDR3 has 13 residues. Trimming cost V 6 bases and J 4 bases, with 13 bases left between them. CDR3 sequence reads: CASSPLSGYEQYF. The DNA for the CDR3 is TGTGCCAGCAGTCCCTTAAGCGGGTACGAGCAGTACTTC.

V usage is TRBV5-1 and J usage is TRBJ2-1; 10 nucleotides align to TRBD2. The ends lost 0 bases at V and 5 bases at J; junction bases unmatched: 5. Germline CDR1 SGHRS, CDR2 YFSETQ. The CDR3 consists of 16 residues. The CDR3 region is CASSLAPSGSNNEQFF. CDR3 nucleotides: TGCGCCAGCAGCTTGGCACCTAGCGGGAGTAACAATGAGCAGTTCTTC.

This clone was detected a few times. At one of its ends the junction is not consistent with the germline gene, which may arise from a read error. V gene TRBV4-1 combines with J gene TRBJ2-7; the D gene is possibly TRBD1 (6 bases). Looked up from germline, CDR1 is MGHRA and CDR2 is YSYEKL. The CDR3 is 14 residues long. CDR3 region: CASSQDVSVTGMRF. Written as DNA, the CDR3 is TGCGCCAGCAGCCAAGATGTTAGCGTCACAGGGATGAGGTTC.

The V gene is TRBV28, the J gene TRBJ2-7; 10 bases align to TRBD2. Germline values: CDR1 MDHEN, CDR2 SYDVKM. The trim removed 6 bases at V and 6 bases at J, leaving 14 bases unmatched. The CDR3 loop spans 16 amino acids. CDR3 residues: CASRRPGTSAPREQYF. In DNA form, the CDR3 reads TGTGCCAGCAGAAGACCAGGGACTAGCGCCCCCCGCGAGCAGTACTTC.

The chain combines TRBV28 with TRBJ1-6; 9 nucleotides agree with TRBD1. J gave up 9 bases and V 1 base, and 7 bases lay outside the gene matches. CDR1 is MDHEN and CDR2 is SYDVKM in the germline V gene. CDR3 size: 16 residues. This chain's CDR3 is CASSLLTGGASSPLHF. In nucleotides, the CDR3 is TGTGCCAGCAGTTTATTGACAGGGGGAGCGAGTTCACCCCTCCACTTT.

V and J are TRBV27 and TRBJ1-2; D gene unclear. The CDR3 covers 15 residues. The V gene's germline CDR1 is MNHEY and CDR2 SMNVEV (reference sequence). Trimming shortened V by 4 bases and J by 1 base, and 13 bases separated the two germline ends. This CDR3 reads CASSWNGDLNYGYTF. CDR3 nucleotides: TGTGCCAGCAGTTGGAACGGAGACCTTAACTATGGCTACACCTTC.

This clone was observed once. The CDR3 reads CASSGSGTGVYYEQYF. The CDR3 DNA reads TGTGCCAGTAGTGGCTCCGGGACAGGGGTTTACTACGAGCAGTACTTC. The rearrangement links TRBV19 to TRBJ2-7, with 10 bases lining up with TRBD1. CDR1 and CDR2 (germline): LNHDA, SQIVND (reference sequence). There are 16 residues in the CDR3. The junction had 10 bases not matched to a gene; V was cut back by 5 bases and J by 3 bases.

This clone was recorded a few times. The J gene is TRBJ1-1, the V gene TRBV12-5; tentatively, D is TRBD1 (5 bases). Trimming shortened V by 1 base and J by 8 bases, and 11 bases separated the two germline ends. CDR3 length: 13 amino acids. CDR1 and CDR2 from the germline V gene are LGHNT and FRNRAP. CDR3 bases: TGTGCTAGTGGTTTGGGTGGCGGGGGGGAAGCTTTCTTT. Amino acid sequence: CASGLGGGGEAFF.

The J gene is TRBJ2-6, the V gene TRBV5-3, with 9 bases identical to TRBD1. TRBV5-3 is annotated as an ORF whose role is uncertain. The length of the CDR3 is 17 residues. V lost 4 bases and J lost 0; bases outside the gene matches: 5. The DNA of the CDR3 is TGTGCCAGAAGCGCCACAGGGGGCCACTCTGGGGCCAACGTCCTGACTTTC. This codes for CARSATGGHSGANVLTF.